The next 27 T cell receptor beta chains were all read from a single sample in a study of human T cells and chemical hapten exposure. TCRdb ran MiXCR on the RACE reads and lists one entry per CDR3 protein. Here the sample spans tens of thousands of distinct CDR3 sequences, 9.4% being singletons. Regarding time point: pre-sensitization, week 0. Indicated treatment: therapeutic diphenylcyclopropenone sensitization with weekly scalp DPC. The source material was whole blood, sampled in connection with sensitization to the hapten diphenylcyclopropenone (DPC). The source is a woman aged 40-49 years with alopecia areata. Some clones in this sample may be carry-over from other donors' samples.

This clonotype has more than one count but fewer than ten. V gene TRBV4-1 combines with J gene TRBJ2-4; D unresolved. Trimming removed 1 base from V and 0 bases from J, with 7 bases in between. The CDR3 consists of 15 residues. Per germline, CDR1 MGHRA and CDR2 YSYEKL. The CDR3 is CASSQVGLAKNIQYF. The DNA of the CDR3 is TGCGCCAGCAGCCAAGTCGGGCTAGCCAAAAACATTCAGTACTTC.

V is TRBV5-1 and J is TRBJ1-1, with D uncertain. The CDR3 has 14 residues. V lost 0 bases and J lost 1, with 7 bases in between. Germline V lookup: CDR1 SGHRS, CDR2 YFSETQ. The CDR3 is CASSLAGKNTEAFF. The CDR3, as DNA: TGCGCCAGCAGCTTGGCTGGGAAGAACACTGAAGCTTTCTTT.

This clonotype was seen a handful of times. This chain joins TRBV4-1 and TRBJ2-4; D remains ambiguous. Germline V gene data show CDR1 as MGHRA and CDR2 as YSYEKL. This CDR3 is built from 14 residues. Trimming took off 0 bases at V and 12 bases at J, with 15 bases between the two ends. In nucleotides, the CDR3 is TGCGCCAGCAGCCAAGACAGGTGGGGTTCGGCTCAGTACTTC. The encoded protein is CASSQDRWGSAQYF.

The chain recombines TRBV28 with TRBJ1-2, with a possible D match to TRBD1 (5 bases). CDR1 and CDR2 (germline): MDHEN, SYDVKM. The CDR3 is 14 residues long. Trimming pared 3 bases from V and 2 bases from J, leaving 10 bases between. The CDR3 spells CASSLGQTNYGYTF. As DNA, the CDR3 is TGTGCCAGCAGTTTGGGGCAGACCAACTATGGCTACACCTTC.

The CDR3 DNA reads as TGTGCCAGCAGCTTCGCGACAAGTAATCAGCCCCAGCATTTT. Amino acid sequence: CASSFATSNQPQHF. The chain links TRBV7-2 to TRBJ1-5; D is uncertain. Germline lookup yields CDR1 SGHTA and CDR2 FQGNSA. V shed 3 bases and J shed 4 bases, with 10 bases lying between them. The CDR3 totals 14 residues.

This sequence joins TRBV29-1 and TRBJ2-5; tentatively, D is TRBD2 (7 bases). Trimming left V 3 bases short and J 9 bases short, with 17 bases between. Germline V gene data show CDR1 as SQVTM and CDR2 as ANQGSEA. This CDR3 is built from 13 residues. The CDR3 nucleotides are TGCAGCGTTGATGGCAGCGGGGCAGGGGCCCAGTACTTC. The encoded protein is CSVDGSGAGAQYF.

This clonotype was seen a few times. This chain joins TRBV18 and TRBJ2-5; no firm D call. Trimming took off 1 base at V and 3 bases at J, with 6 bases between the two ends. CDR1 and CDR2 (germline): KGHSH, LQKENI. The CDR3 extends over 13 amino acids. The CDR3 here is CASSPLQKETQYF. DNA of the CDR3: TGTGCCAGCTCACCACTTCAGAAAGAGACCCAGTACTTC. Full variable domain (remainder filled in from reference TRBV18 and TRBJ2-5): NAGVMQNPRHLVRRRGQEARLRCSPMKGHSHVYWYRQLPEEGLKFMVYLQKENIIDESGMPKERFSAEFPKEGPSILRIQQVVRGDSAAYFCASSPLQKETQYFGPGTRLLVL.

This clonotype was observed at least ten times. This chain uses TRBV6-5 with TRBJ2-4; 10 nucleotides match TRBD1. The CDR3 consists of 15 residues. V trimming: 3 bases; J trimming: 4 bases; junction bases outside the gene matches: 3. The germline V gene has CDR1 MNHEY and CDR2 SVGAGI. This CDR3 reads CASSYKGQGKNIQYF. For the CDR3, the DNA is TGTGCCAGCAGTTATAAGGGACAGGGGAAAAACATTCAGTACTTC.

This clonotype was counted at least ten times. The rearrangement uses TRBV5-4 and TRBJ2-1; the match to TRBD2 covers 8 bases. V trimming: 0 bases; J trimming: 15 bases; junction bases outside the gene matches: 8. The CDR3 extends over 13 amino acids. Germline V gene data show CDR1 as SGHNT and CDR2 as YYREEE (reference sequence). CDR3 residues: CASSLGNQRGLFF. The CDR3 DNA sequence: TGTGCCAGCAGCTTGGGTAATCAGCGGGGGTTGTTCTTC.

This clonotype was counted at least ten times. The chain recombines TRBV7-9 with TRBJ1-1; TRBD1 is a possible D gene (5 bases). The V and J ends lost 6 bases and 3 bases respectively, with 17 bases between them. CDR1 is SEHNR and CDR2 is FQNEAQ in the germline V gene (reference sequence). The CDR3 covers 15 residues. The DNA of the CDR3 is TGTGCCAGCAGTTCTACAGGTCCCCGAGACACTGAAGCTTTCTTT. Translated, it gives CASSSTGPRDTEAFF.

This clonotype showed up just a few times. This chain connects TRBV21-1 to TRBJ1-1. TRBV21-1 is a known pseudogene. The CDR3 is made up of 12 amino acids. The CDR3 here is CASSPPDTEAFF. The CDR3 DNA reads TGTGCCAGCAGCCCGCCGGACACTGAAGCTTTCTTT.

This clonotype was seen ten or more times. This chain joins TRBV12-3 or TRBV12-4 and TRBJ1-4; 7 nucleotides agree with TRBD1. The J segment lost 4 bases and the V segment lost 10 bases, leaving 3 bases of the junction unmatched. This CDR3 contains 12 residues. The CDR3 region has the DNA TGTGCCACGGGACAGCTTAATGAAAAACTGTTTTTT. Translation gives CATGQLNEKLFF.

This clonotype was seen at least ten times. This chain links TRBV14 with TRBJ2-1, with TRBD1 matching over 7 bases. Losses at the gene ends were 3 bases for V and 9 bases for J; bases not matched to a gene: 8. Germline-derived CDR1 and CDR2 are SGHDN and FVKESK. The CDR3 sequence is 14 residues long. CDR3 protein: CASSQMPNRGEQFF. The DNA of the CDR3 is TGTGCCAGCAGCCAGATGCCGAACAGGGGTGAGCAGTTCTTC.

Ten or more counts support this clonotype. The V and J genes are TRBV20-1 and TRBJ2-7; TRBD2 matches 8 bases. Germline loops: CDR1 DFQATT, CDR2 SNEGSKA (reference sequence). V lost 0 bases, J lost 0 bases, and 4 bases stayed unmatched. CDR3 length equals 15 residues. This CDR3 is CSARDRAGASYEQYF. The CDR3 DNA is TGCAGTGCTAGAGATCGAGCGGGGGCCTCCTACGAGCAGTACTTC.

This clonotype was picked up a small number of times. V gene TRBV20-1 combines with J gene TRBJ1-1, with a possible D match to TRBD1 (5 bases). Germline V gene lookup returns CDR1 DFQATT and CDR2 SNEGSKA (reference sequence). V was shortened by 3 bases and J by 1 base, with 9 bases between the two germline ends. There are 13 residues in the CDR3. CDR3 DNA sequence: TGCAGTGCTAGGACGGGGCCGAACACTGAAGCTTTCTTT. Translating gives CSARTGPNTEAFF.

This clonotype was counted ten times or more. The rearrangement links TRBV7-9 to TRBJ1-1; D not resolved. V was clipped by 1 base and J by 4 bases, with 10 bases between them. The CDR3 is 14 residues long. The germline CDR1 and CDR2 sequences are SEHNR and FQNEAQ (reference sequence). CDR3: CASSLVVSGTEAFF. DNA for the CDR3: TGTGCCAGCAGCTTAGTAGTAAGTGGCACTGAAGCTTTCTTT.

In DNA form, the CDR3 reads TGCGCCAGCAGCGCAGGGACGAACACTGAAGCTTTCTTT. Its protein product is CASSAGTNTEAFF. The chain recombines TRBV5-1 with TRBJ1-1; possible D gene TRBD1, 5 bases. The V gene's germline CDR1 is SGHRS and CDR2 YFSETQ. The V end was cut by 4 bases, the J end by 1 base, with 8 bases between. The CDR3 consists of 13 residues.

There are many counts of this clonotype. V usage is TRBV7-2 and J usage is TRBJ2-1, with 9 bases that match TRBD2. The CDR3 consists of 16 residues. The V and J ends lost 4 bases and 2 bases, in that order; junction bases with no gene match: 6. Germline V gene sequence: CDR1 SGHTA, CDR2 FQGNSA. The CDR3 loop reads CASSSSSGATYNEQFF. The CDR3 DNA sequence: TGTGCCAGCAGCTCCTCTAGCGGGGCCACCTACAATGAGCAGTTCTTC.

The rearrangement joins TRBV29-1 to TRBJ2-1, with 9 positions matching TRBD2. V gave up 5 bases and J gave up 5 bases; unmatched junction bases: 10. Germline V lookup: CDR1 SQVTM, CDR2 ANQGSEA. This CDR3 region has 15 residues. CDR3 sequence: CSVQLGTSQNNEQFF. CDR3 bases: TGCAGCGTTCAGTTGGGGACTAGCCAAAACAATGAGCAGTTCTTC.

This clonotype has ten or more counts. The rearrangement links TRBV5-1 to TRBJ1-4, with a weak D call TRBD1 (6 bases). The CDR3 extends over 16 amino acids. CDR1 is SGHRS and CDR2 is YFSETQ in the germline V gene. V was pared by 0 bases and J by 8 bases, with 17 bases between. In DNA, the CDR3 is TGCGCCAGCAGCTTGGATTTTAGGGGGGCAGGCGAAAAACTGTTTTTT. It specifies CASSLDFRGAGEKLFF. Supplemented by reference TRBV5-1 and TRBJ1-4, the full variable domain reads KAGVTQTPRYLIKTRGQQVTLSCSPISGHRSVSWYQQTPGQGLQFLFEYFSETQRNKGNFPGRFSGRQFSNSRSEMNVSTLELGDSALYLCASSLDFRGAGEKLFFGSGTQLSVL.

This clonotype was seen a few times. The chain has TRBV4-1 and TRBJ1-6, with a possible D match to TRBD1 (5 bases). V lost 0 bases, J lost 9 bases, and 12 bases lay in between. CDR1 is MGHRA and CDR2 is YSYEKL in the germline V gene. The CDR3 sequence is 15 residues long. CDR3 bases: TGCGCCAGCAGCCAAGATCCGGGACTAGGTTCACCCCTCCACTTT. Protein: CASSQDPGLGSPLHF.

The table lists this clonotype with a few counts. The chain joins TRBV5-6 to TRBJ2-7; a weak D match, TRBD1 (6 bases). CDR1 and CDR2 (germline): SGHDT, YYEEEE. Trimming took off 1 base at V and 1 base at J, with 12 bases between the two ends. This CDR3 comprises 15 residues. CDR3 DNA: TGTGCCAGCAGCTTGTACACAGGGCGATCCTACGAGCAGTACTTC. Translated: CASSLYTGRSYEQYF.

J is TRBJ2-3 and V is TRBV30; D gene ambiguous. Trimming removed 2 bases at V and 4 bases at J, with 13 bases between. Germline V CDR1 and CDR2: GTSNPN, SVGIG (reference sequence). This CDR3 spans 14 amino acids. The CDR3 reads CAWSLHEAPDTQYF. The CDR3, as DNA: TGTGCCTGGAGTCTTCACGAGGCCCCAGATACGCAGTATTTT.

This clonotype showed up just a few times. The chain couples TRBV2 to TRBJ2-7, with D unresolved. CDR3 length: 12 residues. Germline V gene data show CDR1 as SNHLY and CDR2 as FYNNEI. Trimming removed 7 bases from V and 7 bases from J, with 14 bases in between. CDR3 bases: TGTGCCAGCACCGTTGGGCCTCGGGAGCAGTACTTC. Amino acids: CASTVGPREQYF.

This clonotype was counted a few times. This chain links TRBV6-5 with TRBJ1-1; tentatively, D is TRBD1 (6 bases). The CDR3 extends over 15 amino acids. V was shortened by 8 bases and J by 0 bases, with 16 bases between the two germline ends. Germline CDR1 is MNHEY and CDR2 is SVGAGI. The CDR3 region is CASARGRVLNTEAFF. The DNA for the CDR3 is TGTGCCAGCGCACGGGGGCGCGTATTGAACACTGAAGCTTTCTTT.

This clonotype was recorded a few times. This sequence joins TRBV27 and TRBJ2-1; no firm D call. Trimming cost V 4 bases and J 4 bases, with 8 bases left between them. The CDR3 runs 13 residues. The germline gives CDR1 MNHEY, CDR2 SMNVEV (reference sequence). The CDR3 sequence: CASSSFVYNEQFF. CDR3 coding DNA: TGTGCCAGCAGTTCTTTTGTGTACAATGAGCAGTTCTTC.

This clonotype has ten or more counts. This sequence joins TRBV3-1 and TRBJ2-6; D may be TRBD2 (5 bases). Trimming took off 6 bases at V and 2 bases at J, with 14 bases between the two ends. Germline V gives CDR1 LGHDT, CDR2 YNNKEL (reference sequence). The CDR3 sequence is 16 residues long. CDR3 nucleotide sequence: TGTGCCAGCAGACTACTGAGAGGGACTGGGGCCAACGTCCTGACTTTC. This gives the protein CASRLLRGTGANVLTF.